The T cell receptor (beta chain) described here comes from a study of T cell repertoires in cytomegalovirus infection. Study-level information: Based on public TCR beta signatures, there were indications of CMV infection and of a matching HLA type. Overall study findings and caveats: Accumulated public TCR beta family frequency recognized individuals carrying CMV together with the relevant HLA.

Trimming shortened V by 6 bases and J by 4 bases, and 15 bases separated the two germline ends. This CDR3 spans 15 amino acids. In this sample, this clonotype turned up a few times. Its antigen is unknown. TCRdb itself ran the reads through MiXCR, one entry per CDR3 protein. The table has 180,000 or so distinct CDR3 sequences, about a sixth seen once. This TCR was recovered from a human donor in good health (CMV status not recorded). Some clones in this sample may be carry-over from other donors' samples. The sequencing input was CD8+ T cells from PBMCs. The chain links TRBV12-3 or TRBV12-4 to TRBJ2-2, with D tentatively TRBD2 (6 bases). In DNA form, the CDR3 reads TGTGCCAGCAGATGGGGCCAGGGAGGCACCGGGGAGCTGTTTTTT. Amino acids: CASRWGQGGTGELFF.